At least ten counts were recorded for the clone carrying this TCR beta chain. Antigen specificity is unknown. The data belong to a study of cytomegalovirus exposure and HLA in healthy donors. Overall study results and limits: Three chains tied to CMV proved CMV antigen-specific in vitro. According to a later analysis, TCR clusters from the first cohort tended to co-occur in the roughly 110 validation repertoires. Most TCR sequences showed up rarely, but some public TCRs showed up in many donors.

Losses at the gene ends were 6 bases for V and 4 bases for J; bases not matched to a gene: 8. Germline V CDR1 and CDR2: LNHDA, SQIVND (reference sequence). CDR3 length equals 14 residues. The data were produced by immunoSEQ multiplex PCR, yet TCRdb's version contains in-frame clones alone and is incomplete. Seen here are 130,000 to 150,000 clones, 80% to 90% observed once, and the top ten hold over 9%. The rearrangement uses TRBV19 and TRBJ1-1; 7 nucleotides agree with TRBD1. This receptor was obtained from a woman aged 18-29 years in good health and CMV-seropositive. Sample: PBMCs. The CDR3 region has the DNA TGTGCCAGTAGCCCCGGGACAGTTAGCACTGAAGCTTTCTTT. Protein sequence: CASSPGTVSTEAFF.